Below, 27 T cell receptor beta chains from the same sample are listed, as sequenced in a study of cytomegalovirus exposure and HLA in healthy donors. Primers for the PCR totalled 60 Vbeta and 13 Jbeta. Sequenced by immunoSEQ multiplex PCR; TCRdb stores in-frame clones only, minus some. The data contain about 140,000 clones, around 68% of them seen just once; the ten biggest clones take up around 9.3%. The sample consisted of PBMCs. All receptors come from a man between 25 and 39 years old in good health and CMV-seropositive.

The J gene is TRBJ2-1, the V gene TRBV7-3; tentatively, D is TRBD2 (5 bases). Per germline, CDR1 SGHTA and CDR2 FQGTGA. This CDR3 is built from 13 residues. V lost 5 bases, J lost 5 bases, and 10 bases lay in between. The CDR3: CASSRGRDNEQFF. CDR3 sequence (DNA): TGTGCCAGCAGCCGAGGGCGGGACAATGAGCAGTTCTTC.

This clone was observed a single time. This chain uses TRBV6-5 with TRBJ1-5; 7 positions agree with TRBD1. Germline trimming cut 8 bases from V and 3 bases from J; bases unmatched to any gene: 4. From germline, CDR1 is MNHEY and CDR2 SVGAGI. CDR3 size: 13 residues. CDR3: CASSGQSNQPQHF. The CDR3 coding sequence is TGTGCCAGCTCGGGACAGTCCAATCAGCCCCAGCATTTT.

V and J are TRBV5-8 and TRBJ2-7; TRBD2 might be the D (6 bases). Trimming removed 0 bases from V and 11 bases from J, with 12 bases in between. CDR3 length: 12 amino acids. Germline V lookup: CDR1 SGHTS, CDR2 YDEGEE. The CDR3 protein is CASSLAGDLEYF. Written as DNA, the CDR3 is TGTGCCAGCAGCTTGGCCGGGGACTTGGAGTACTTC.

This clone has only a few counts. The chain uses TRBV6-5 and TRBJ2-7, with TRBD1 as a possible D gene (5 bases). The ends were cut back, 2 bases at V and 0 bases at J, with 5 bases in the middle. The CDR3 length is 13 residues. CDR1 is MNHEY and CDR2 is SVGAGI in the germline V gene. The DNA of the CDR3 is TGTGCCAGCAGTTACGACAGCTCCTACGAGCAGTACTTC. Protein sequence: CASSYDSSYEQYF.

V gene TRBV6-1 combines with J gene TRBJ1-4, with D perhaps matching TRBD1 (6 bases). Trimming took 10 bases from V and 5 from J, leaving 14 bases between them. The CDR3 consists of 13 residues. CDR1 MNHNS and CDR2 SASEGT come from the germline V gene. The CDR3 loop reads CATKGHTNEKLFF. The DNA for the CDR3 is TGTGCCACCAAGGGACATACAAATGAAAAACTGTTTTTT.

This clone has only one observation. The chain combines TRBV5-1 with TRBJ2-1, with 16 bases identical to TRBD2. This CDR3 region has 18 residues. V shed 3 bases, J shed 4 bases, and the junction held 7 bases outside the gene matches. The germline gives CDR1 SGHRS, CDR2 YFSETQ. The DNA for the CDR3 is TGCGCCAGCAGCTCAGCGGGACTAGCGGGAGGGATTTACAATGAGCAGTTCTTC. Its translation is CASSSAGLAGGIYNEQFF.

The J gene is TRBJ1-1, the V gene TRBV7-9; D gene unclear. The germline gives CDR1 SEHNR, CDR2 FQNEAQ (reference sequence). Trimming took off 3 bases at V and 3 bases at J, with 2 bases between the two ends. CDR3 length: 11 amino acids. CDR3 DNA: TGTGCCAGCAGCTTCGACACTGAAGCTTTCTTT. Translated, it gives CASSFDTEAFF. The variable domain in full, completed from reference TRBV7-9 and TRBJ1-1, reads DTGVSQNPRHKITKRGQNVTFRCDPISEHNRLYWYRQTLGQGPEFLTYFQNEAQLEKSRLLSDRFSAERPKGSFSTLEIQRTEQGDSAMYLCASSFDTEAFFGQGTRLTVV.

The CDR3 is CASSLSGERGYNEQFF. CDR3 in DNA: TGTGCCAGCAGCTTATCGGGCGAGCGGGGCTACAATGAGCAGTTCTTC. The V call is TRBV7-3, the J call TRBJ2-1; 7 bases match TRBD2. The CDR3 consists of 16 residues. Trimming at V came to 2 bases and at J to 3 bases, leaving 7 bases not matched to a gene. CDR1 SGHTA and CDR2 FQGTGA come from the germline V gene.

The chain joins TRBV27 to TRBJ2-7; 11 nucleotides match TRBD2. Germline CDR1 and CDR2: MNHEY and SMNVEV (reference sequence). V trimming: 5 bases; J trimming: 3 bases; junction bases outside the gene matches: 3. The CDR3 runs 14 residues. In nucleotides, the CDR3 is TGTGCCAGCAGTATGACTAGCGGGAACTACGAGCAGTACTTC. Amino acids: CASSMTSGNYEQYF.

About this clone itself: At the DNA level, this CDR3 is encoded by other sequences in the same sample as well. The chain recombines TRBV7-8 with TRBJ1-1, with 7 bases aligning to TRBD1. V dropped 5 bases and J dropped 2; count of bases not matched to a gene: 2. The CDR3 sequence is 13 residues long. Germline CDR1 is SGHVS and CDR2 is FQNEAQ. The CDR3 DNA reads as TGTGCCAGCAGCCGGGACAGTAACACTGAAGCTTTCTTT. Residues: CASSRDSNTEAFF.

The chain links TRBV27 to TRBJ1-5; D possibly corresponds to TRBD1 (5 bases). Germline values: CDR1 MNHEY, CDR2 SMNVEV (reference sequence). Trimming removed 3 bases at V and 0 bases at J, with 15 bases between. This CDR3 spans 17 amino acids. The CDR3 protein is CASSFSWTLYSNQPQHF. As DNA, the CDR3 is TGTGCCAGCAGTTTCTCATGGACACTATATAGCAATCAGCCCCAGCATTTT.

The rearrangement uses TRBV4-2 and TRBJ2-1; 7 nucleotides agree with TRBD2. Germline assignment: CDR1 LGHNA and CDR2 YNFKEQ. J was trimmed by 13 bases and V by 1 base; bases with no gene match: 10. CDR3 length: 14 amino acids. CDR3 amino acids: CASSQGGGGAFQFF. CDR3 coding DNA: TGTGCCAGCAGCCAAGGGGGCGGGGGAGCCTTCCAGTTCTTC.

This chain uses TRBV4-2 with TRBJ2-5, with D tentatively TRBD2 (6 bases). The J call could be wrong; TRBJ2-7 is a better fit for the DNA end. The germline V gene encodes CDR1 LGHNA and CDR2 YNFKEQ. The CDR3 sequence is 13 residues long. The chain's CDR3 is CASSQAGVYEQYF. As DNA, the CDR3 is TGTGCCAGCAGCCAAGCGGGAGTATACGAGCAGTACTTC.

V usage is TRBV5-1 and J usage is TRBJ2-1; 12 bases agree with TRBD1. The CDR3 loop spans 15 amino acids. CDR1 is SGHRS, CDR2 YFSETQ, per germline. V dropped 2 bases and J dropped 8; count of bases not matched to a gene: 5. As DNA, the CDR3 is TGCGCCAGCAGCTTTGGGACAGGGGGCTTGTATGAGCAGTTCTTC. It specifies CASSFGTGGLYEQFF.

The chain uses TRBV10-1 and TRBJ2-3; D may be TRBD2 (6 bases). This CDR3 is built from 14 residues. V shed 7 bases and J shed 0 bases, with 11 bases lying between them. The germline CDR1 and CDR2 sequences are WNHNN and SYGVQD (reference sequence). The CDR3 DNA reads TGCGCCAGCACTGGAGGGACCAGCACAGATACGCAGTATTTT. This encodes CASTGGTSTDTQYF.

The V call is TRBV27, the J call TRBJ2-1, with 9 nucleotides matching TRBD2. Germline V gene data show CDR1 as MNHEY and CDR2 as SMNVEV (reference sequence). This CDR3 spans 15 amino acids. V lost 5 bases and J lost 7; bases outside the gene matches: 9. The CDR3 spells CASSPLAGVGNEQFF. CDR3 DNA sequence: TGTGCCAGCAGTCCTTTAGCGGGAGTAGGGAATGAGCAGTTCTTC.

The V call is TRBV10-3, the J call TRBJ2-3, with TRBD2 identical over 8 bases. V shed 7 bases, J shed 2 bases, and the junction held 8 bases outside the gene matches. Germline CDR1 ENHRY, CDR2 SYGVKD. This CDR3 has 15 amino acids. The CDR3 here is CAIKESGGYTDTQYF. DNA for the CDR3: TGTGCCATCAAAGAAAGCGGGGGCTACACAGATACGCAGTATTTT.

V gene TRBV27 combines with J gene TRBJ1-5, with no clear D. There are 13 residues in the CDR3. V was clipped by 8 bases and J by 0 bases, with 8 bases between them. CDR1 is MNHEY, CDR2 SMNVEV, per germline (reference sequence). In nucleotides, the CDR3 is TGTGCCAGCTCCTCGTATAGCAATCAGCCCCAGCATTTT. It encodes CASSSYSNQPQHF.

This clone was seen a handful of times. The gene calls are TRBV27 and TRBJ2-6, with 10 bases aligning to TRBD2. With 2 bases clipped from V and 0 bases from J, the junction kept 7 bases outside the gene matches. This CDR3 is 19 amino acids long. Germline V gene lookup returns CDR1 MNHEY and CDR2 SMNVEV (reference sequence). The CDR3 DNA follows: TGTGCCAGCAGTTTAATTGGACTAGCGGAAGTCTCTGGGGCCAACGTCCTGACTTTC. Translated: CASSLIGLAEVSGANVLTF.

DNA for the CDR3: TGTGCCACAGACAGGGATGGCCGCAATCAGCCCCAGCATTTT. It is translated as CATDRDGRNQPQHF. The V gene is TRBV10-3, the J gene TRBJ1-5, with 7 bases fitting TRBD1. Germline loops: CDR1 ENHRY, CDR2 SYGVKD. V shed 10 bases, J shed 2 bases, and the junction held 8 bases outside the gene matches. The length of the CDR3 is 14 residues.

This clone was seen just once. The rearrangement links TRBV9 to TRBJ1-2; tentatively, D is TRBD1 (5 bases). Germline V lookup: CDR1 SGDLS, CDR2 YYNGEE. CDR3 length equals 15 residues. V was shortened by 0 bases and J by 3 bases, with 12 bases between the two germline ends. The CDR3 DNA reads as TGTGCCAGCAGCGTAGGGTCGGGGGGGGACTATGGCTACACCTTC. The encoded protein is CASSVGSGGDYGYTF.

The chain has TRBV2 and TRBJ2-7, with D unclear. Germline CDR1 is SNHLY and CDR2 is FYNNEI. With 5 bases removed from V and 0 bases from J, the gap between germline ends came to 8 bases. CDR3 size: 13 residues. The CDR3 nucleotides read TGTGCCAGCAGTTACTCAACCTCCTACGAGCAGTACTTC. Its protein product is CASSYSTSYEQYF. Using reference TRBV2 and TRBJ2-7 for the parts outside the CDR3, the full variable domain is EPEVTQTPSHQVTQMGQEVILRCVPISNHLYFYWYRQILGQKVEFLVSFYNNEISEKSEIFDDQFSVERPDGSNFTLKIRSTKLEDSAMYFCASSYSTSYEQYFGPGTRLTVT.

The chain links TRBV5-1 to TRBJ2-3; D may be TRBD2 (5 bases). The germline V gene encodes CDR1 SGHRS and CDR2 YFSETQ. V was cut by 0 bases and J by 5 bases, with 19 bases left in between. The CDR3 totals 17 residues. The DNA for the CDR3 is TGCGCCAGCAGCTTGGCGCCTAGCACCGGAGGTATAGATACGCAGTATTTT. Protein product: CASSLAPSTGGIDTQYF.

The gene calls are TRBV6-6 and TRBJ2-7, with 7 positions matching TRBD1. The V gene end was trimmed by 0 bases and the J gene end by 5 bases; junction bases not matched to a gene: 10. The CDR3 is made up of 16 amino acids. Germline lookup yields CDR1 MNHNY and CDR2 SVGAGI (reference sequence). The CDR3 DNA reads TGTGCCAGCAGTTACTCCCGGGACAGTATGAGAGACGAGCAGTACTTC. Encoded protein: CASSYSRDSMRDEQYF.

The J gene is TRBJ2-1, the V gene TRBV9; 8 bases are shared with TRBD2. After removal of 3 bases from V and 8 bases from J, the junction contained 10 bases not matched to a gene. Germline V gene lookup returns CDR1 SGDLS and CDR2 YYNGEE. The CDR3 is 15 residues long. The CDR3 here is CASSATSGGDDEQFF. The CDR3 DNA is TGTGCCAGCAGCGCCACTAGCGGAGGGGATGATGAGCAGTTCTTC.

The rearrangement joins TRBV27 to TRBJ1-4; maybe TRBD1 (6 bases). V gave up 5 bases and J gave up 2 bases, with 12 bases separating them. Germline V gene sequence: CDR1 MNHEY, CDR2 SMNVEV (reference sequence). The CDR3 consists of 15 residues. The CDR3 DNA reads TGTGCCAGCAGTCCCCGGGGGGCGACTAATGAAAAACTGTTTTTT. Its translation: CASSPRGATNEKLFF.

The J gene is TRBJ1-4, the V gene TRBV19; 9 bases align to TRBD1. CDR1 and CDR2 from the germline V gene are LNHDA and SQIVND (reference sequence). V lost 11 bases, J lost 8 bases, and 12 bases stayed unmatched. CDR3 length equals 14 residues. This CDR3 is CASKTGTGKEKLFF. The DNA of the CDR3 is TGTGCCTCGAAGACCGGGACAGGGAAGGAAAAACTGTTTTTT.